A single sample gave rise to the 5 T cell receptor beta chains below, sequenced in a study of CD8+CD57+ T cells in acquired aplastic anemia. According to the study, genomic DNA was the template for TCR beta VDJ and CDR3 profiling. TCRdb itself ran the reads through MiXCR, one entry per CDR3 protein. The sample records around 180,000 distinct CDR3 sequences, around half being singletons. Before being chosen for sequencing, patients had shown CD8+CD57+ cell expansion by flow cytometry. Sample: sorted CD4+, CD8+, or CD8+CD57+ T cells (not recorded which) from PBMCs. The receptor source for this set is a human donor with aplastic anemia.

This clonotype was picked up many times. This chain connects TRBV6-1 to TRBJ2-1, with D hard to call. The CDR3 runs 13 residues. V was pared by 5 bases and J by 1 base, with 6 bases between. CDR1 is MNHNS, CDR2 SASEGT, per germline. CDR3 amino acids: CASSPPSYNEQFF. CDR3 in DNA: TGTGCCAGCAGTCCCCCGTCCTACAATGAGCAGTTCTTC.

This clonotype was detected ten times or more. This CDR3 reads CASSWTSVYEQYF. CDR3 bases: TGTGCCAGCAGCTGGACTAGCGTATACGAGCAGTACTTC. The chain employs TRBV28 and TRBJ2-7; 9 nucleotides align to TRBD2. J gave up 4 bases and V 6 bases, and 4 bases lay outside the gene matches. Germline CDR1 is MDHEN and CDR2 is SYDVKM. The CDR3 is 13 residues long.

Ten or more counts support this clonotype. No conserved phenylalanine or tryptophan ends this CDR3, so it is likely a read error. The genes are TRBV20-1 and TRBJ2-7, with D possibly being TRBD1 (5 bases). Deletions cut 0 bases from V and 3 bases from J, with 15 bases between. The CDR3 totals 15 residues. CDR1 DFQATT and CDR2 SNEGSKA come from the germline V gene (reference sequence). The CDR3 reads CSAREPTGSSYEQYL. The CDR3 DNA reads TGCAGTGCTAGAGAACCCACAGGCAGTAGCTACGAGCAGTACCTC.

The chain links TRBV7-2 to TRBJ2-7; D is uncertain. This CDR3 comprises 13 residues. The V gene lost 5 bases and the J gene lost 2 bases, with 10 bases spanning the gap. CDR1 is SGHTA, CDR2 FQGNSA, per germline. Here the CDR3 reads CASSPDLPYEQYF. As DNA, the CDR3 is TGTGCCAGCAGCCCGGACCTCCCCTACGAGCAGTACTTC.

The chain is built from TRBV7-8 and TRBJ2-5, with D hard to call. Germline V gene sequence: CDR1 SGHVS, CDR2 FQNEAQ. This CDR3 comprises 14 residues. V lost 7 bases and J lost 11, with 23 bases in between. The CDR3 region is CASTLTRHDKEQYF. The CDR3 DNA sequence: TGTGCCAGCACCTTGACGCGGCACGACAAAGAGCAGTACTTC.